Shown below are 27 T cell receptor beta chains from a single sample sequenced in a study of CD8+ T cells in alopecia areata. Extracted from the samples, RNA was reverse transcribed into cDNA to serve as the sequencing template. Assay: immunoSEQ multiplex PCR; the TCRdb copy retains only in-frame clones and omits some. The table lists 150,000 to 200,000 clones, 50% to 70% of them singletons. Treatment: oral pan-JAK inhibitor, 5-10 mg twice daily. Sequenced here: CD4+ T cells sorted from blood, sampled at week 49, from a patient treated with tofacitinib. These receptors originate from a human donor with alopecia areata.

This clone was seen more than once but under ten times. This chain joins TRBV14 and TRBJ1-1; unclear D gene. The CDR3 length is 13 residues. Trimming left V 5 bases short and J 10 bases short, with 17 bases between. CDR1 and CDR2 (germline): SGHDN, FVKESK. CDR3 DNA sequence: TGTGCCAGCAGCGCGGGCAGCCCATTTGGAGCTTTCTTT. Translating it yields CASSAGSPFGAFF.

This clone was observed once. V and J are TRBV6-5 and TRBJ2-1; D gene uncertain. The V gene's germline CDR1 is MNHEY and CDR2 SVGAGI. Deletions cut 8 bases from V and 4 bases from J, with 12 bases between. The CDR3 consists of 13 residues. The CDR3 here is CASGITDYNEQFF. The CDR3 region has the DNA TGTGCCAGCGGAATTACAGATTACAATGAGCAGTTCTTC.

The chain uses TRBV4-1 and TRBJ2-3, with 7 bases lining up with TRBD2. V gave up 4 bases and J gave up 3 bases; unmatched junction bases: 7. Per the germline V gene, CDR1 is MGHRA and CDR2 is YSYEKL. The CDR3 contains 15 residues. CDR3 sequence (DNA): TGCGCCAGCAGCCCAAGACTAGCTCTGACAGATACGCAGTATTTT. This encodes CASSPRLALTDTQYF.

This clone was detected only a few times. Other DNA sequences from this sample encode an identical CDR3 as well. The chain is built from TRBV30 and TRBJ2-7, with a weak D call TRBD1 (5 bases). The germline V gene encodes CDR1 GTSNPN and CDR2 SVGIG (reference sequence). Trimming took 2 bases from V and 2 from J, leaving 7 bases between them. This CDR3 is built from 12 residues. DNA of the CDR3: TGTGCCTGGAGTAGGGGCCCCTACGAGCAGTACTTC. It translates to CAWSRGPYEQYF. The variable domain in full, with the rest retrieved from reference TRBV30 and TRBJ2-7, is SQTIHQWPATLVQPVGSPLSLECTVEGTSNPNLYWYRQAAGRGLQLLFYSVGIGQISSEVPQNLSASRPQDRQFILSSKKLLLSDSGFYLCAWSRGPYEQYFGPGTRLTVT.

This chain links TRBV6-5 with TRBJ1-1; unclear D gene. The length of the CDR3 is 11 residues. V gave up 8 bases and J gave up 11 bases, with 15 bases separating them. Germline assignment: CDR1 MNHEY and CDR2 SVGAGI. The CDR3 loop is CASGLRRSAFF. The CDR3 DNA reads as TGTGCCAGCGGATTAAGGAGGAGCGCTTTCTTT.

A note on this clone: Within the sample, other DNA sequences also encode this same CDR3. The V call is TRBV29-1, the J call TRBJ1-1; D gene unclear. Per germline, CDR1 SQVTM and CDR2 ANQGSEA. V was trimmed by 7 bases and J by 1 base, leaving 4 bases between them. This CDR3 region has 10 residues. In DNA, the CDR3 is TGCAGCGCCAGGAACACTGAAGCTTTCTTT. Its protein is CSARNTEAFF.

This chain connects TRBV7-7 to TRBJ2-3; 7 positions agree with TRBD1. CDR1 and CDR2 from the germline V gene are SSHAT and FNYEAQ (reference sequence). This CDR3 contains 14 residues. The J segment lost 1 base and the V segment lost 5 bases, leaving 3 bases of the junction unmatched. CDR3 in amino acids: CASSQGQGTDTQYF. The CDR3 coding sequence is TGTGCCAGCAGCCAAGGACAGGGCACAGATACGCAGTATTTT.

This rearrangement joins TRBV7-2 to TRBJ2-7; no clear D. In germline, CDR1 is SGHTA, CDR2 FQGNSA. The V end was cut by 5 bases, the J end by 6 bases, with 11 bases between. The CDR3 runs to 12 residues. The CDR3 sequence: CASSQDWGEQYF. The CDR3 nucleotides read TGTGCCAGCAGCCAAGACTGGGGCGAGCAGTACTTC.

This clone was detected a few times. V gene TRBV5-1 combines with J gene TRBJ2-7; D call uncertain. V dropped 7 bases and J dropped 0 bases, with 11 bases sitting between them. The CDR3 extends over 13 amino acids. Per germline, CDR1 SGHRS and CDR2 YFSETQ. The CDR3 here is CASSRPFSYEQYF. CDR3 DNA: TGCGCCAGCTCTCGACCCTTCTCCTACGAGCAGTACTTC.

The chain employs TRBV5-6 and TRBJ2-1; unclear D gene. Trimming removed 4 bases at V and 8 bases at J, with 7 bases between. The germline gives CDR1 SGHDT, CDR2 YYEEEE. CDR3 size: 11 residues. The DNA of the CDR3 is TGTGCCAGCAGCCTAGTTGATGAGCAGTTCTTC. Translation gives CASSLVDEQFF. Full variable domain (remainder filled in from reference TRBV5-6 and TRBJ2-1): DAGVTQSPTHLIKTRGQQVTLRCSPKSGHDTVSWYQQALGQGPQFIFQYYEEEERQRGNFPDRFSGHQFPNYSSELNVNALLLGDSALYLCASSLVDEQFFGPGTRLTVL.

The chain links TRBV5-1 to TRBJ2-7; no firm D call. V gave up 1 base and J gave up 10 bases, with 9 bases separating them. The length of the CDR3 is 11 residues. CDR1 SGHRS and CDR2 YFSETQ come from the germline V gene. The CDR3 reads CASSLSVLQYF. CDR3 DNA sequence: TGCGCCAGCAGCTTGAGTGTCTTACAGTACTTC.

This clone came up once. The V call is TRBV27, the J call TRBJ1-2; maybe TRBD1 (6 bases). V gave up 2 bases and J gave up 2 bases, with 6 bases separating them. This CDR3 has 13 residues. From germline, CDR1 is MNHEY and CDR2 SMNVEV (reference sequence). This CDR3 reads CASSLGGNYGYTF. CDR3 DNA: TGTGCCAGCAGTTTAGGGGGCAACTATGGCTACACCTTC.

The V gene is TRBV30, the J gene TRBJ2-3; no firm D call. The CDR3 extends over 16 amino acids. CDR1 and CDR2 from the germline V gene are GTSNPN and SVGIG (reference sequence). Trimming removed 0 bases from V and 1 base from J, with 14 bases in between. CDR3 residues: CAWSVQLGLGTDTQYF. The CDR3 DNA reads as TGTGCCTGGAGTGTACAGCTGGGCCTCGGCACAGATACGCAGTATTTT. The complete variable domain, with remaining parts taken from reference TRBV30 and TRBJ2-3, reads SQTIHQWPATLVQPVGSPLSLECTVEGTSNPNLYWYRQAAGRGLQLLFYSVGIGQISSEVPQNLSASRPQDRQFILSSKKLLLSDSGFYLCAWSVQLGLGTDTQYFGPGTRLTVL.

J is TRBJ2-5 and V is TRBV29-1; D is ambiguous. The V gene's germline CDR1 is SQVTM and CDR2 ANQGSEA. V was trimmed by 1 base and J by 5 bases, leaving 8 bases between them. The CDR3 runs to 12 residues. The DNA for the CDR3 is TGCAGCGTTGAAGTGGGCGCGGAGACCCAGTACTTC. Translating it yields CSVEVGAETQYF.

Here the CDR3 reads CASSYRPDGNYGYTF. The CDR3, as DNA: TGTGCCAGCAGTTATAGGCCAGACGGAAACTATGGCTACACCTTC. The genes are TRBV27 and TRBJ1-2; no clear D. Trimming pared 4 bases from V and 2 bases from J, leaving 14 bases between. The CDR3 length is 15 residues. Germline loops: CDR1 MNHEY, CDR2 SMNVEV (reference sequence).

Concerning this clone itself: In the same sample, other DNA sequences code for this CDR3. The CDR3 protein is CAWSVTGSTEAFF. Here the CDR3 DNA reads TGTGCCTGGAGTGTAACGGGTTCGACTGAAGCTTTCTTT. The V and J genes are TRBV30 and TRBJ1-1; D gene uncertain. The V and J ends lost 0 bases and 5 bases respectively, with 10 bases between them. The CDR3 runs to 13 residues. The germline V gene encodes CDR1 GTSNPN and CDR2 SVGIG (reference sequence).

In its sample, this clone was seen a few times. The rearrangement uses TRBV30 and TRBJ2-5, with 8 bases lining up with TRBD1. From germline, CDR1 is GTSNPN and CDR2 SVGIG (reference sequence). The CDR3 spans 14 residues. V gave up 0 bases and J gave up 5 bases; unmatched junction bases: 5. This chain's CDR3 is CAWSVLAGGETQYF. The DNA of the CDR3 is TGTGCCTGGAGTGTCTTGGCAGGGGGCGAGACCCAGTACTTC.

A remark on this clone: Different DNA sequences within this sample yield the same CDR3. CDR3 loop: CAWSQGGTEAFF. The CDR3 DNA reads TGTGCCTGGAGTCAGGGAGGCACTGAAGCTTTCTTT. The gene calls are TRBV30 and TRBJ1-1; weak D call: TRBD1 (5 bases). The CDR3 length is 12 residues. V lost 2 bases to trimming and J lost 4 bases, with 8 bases between them. CDR1 GTSNPN and CDR2 SVGIG come from the germline V gene (reference sequence). The whole variable domain, remainder taken from reference TRBV30 and TRBJ1-1, is SQTIHQWPATLVQPVGSPLSLECTVEGTSNPNLYWYRQAAGRGLQLLFYSVGIGQISSEVPQNLSASRPQDRQFILSSKKLLLSDSGFYLCAWSQGGTEAFFGQGTRLTVV.

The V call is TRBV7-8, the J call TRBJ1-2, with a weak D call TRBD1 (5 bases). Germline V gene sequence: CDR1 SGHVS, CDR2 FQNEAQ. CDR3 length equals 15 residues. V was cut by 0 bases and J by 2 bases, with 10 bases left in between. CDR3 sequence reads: CASSLALGANYGYTF. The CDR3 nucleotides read TGTGCCAGCAGCTTAGCCCTAGGGGCGAACTATGGCTACACCTTC.

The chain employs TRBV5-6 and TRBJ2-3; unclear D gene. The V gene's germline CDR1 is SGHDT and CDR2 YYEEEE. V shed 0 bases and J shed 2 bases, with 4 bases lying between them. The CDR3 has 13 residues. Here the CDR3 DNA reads TGTGCCAGCAGCTTGGACCACACAGATACGCAGTATTTT. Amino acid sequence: CASSLDHTDTQYF.

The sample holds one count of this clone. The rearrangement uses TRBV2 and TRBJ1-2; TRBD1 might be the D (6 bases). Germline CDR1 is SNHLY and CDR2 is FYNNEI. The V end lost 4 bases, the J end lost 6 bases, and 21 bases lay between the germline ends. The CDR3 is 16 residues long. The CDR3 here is CASSGEDRREADGYTF. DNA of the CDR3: TGTGCCAGCAGTGGTGAGGACAGAAGGGAGGCTGATGGCTACACCTTC.

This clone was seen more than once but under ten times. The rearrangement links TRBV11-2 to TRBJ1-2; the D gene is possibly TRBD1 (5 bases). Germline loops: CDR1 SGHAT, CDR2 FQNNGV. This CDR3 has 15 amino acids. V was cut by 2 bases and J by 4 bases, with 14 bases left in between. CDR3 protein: CASSLSPGQPYGYTF. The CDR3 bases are TGTGCCAGCAGCTTAAGTCCCGGACAACCCTATGGCTACACCTTC.

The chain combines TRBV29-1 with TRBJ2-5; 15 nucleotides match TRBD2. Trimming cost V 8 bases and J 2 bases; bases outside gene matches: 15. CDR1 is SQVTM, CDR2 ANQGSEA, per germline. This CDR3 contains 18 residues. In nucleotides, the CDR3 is TGCAGCCATCCTACTCCGGGACTAGCGGGGGGTCCACAAGAGACCCAGTACTTC. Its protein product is CSHPTPGLAGGPQETQYF. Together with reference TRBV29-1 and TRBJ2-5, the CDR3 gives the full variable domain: SAVISQKPSRDICQRGTSLTIQCQVDSQVTMMFWYRQQPGQSLTLIATANQGSEATYESGFVIDKFPISRPNLTFSTLTVSNMSPEDSSIYLCSHPTPGLAGGPQETQYFGPGTRLLVL.

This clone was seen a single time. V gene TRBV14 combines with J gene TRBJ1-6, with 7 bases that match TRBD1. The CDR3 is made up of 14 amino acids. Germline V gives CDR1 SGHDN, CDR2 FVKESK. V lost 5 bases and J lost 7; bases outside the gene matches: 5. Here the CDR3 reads CASSFGTANSPLHF. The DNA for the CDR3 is TGTGCCAGCAGCTTCGGGACAGCCAATTCACCCCTCCACTTT.

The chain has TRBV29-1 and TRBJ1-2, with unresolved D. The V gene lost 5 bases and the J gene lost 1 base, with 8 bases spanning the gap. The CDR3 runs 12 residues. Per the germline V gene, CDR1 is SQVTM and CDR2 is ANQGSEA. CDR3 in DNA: TGCAGCGTTATTGGGGTTAACTATGGCTACACCTTC. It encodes CSVIGVNYGYTF.

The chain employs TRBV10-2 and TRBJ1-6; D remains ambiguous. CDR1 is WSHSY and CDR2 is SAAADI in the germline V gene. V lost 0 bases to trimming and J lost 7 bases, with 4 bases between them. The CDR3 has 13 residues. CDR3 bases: TGCGCCAGCAGTGAGTCGGGGAATTCACCCCTCCACTTT. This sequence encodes CASSESGNSPLHF.

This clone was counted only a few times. CDR3 residues: CASRGPGTGAGYNEQFF. DNA for the CDR3: TGTGCCAGCAGAGGTCCCGGGACAGGGGCCGGCTACAATGAGCAGTTCTTC. The rearrangement links TRBV2 to TRBJ2-1, with 10 bases lining up with TRBD1. This CDR3 has 17 amino acids. The J segment lost 3 bases and the V segment lost 6 bases, leaving 11 bases of the junction unmatched. Germline CDR1 is SNHLY and CDR2 is FYNNEI.